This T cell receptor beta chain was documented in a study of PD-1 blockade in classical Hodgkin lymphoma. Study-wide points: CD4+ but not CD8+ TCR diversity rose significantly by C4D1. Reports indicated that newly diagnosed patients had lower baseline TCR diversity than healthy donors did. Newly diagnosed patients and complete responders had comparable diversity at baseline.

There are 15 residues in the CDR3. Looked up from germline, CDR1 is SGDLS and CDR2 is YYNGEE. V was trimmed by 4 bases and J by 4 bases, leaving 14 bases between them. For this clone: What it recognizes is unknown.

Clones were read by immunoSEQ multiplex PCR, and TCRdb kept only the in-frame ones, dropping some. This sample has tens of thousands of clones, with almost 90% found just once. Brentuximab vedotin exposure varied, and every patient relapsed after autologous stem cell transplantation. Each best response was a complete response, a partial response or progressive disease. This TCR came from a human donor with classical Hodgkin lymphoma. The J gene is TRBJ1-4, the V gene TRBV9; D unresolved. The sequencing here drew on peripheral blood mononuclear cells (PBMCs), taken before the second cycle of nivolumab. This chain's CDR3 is CASSTNGRSNEKLFF. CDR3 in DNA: TGTGCCAGCAGCACGAACGGACGGAGTAATGAAAAACTGTTTTTT.